A selection of T cell receptor beta chains follows, all from one sample in a study of blood T cell repertoires in COVID-19. Clones were read by immunoSEQ multiplex PCR, and TCRdb kept only the in-frame ones, dropping some. The table includes around 170,000 clones, less than 90% detected once. Sequencing was performed on peripheral blood. The receptors derive from a man aged 55 to 70 with acute or convalescent COVID-19. Each CDR3 is given with its conserved first and last residue. Each record gives: D gene, clone size, V gene, J gene, CDR3 protein. A D gene is named only where the DNA matches it firmly. The size of a clone is reported for some rows only, either as once, few or many, or as a class for expanded clones.

TRBD1	-	TRBV7-3	TRBJ2-5	CASSSTGTGGKTQYF
-	-	TRBV19	TRBJ1-5	CASSMAASNQPRHF
-	-	TRBV2	TRBJ1-1	CASSENRPRGTEAFF
-	-	TRBV18	TRBJ1-4	CASSKGVATNEKLFF
TRBD1	-	TRBV19	TRBJ2-7	CASSPLTGAEQYF
-	-	TRBV7-9	TRBJ2-1	CAIPLTYNEQFF
TRBD1	-	TRBV19	TRBJ1-5	CASLQGSQSVGQPQHF
-	-	TRBV6-5	TRBJ2-2	CATQGGTGELFF
-	-	TRBV10-1	TRBJ1-1	CASSESTGGLTKTEAFF
TRBD1	-	TRBV30	TRBJ1-1	CAWSGIQGGTEAFF
TRBD1	-	TRBV6-4	TRBJ1-4	CASSDPATGLLFF
-	-	TRBV19	TRBJ2-2	CASSIRGLPGELFF
-	-	TRBV3-1/TRBV3-2	TRBJ1-1	CASTPLGGVRAFF
TRBD1	few	TRBV5-6	TRBJ2-2	CASSPDRANTGELFF
-	once	TRBV6-1	TRBJ1-6	CASSEDIQTPYNSPLHF